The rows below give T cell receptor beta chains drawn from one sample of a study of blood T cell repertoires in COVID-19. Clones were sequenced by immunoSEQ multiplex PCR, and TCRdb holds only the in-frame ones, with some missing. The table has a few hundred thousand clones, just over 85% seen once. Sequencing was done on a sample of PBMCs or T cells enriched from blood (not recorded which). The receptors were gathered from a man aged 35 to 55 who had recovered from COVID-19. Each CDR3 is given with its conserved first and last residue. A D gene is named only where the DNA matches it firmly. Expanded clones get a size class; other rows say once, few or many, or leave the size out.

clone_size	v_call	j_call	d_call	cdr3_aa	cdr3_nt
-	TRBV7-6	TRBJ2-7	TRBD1	CASSSSGQSYEQYF	TGTGCCAGCAGCTCATCGGGACAGTCCTACGAGCAGTACTTC
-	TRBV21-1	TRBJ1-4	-	CASSKPARLEELFF	TGTGCCAGCAGCAAACCTGCCAGATTAGAGGAACTGTTTTTT
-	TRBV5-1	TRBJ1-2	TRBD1	CASSQSGTGWGYTF	TGCGCCAGCAGCCAATCTGGGACAGGGTGGGGCTACACCTTC
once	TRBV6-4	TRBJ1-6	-	CASSEEGDYNSPLHF	TGTGCCAGCAGTGAGGAAGGGGACTATAATTCACCCCTCCACTTT
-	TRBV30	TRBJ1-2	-	CAWNRRASSTYGYTF	TGTGCCTGGAATCGGAGGGCCTCCTCCACTTATGGCTACACCTTC
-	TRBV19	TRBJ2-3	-	CASSSLGGSTDTQYF	TGTGCCAGTAGTAGTTTGGGGGGTAGCACAGATACGCAGTATTTT
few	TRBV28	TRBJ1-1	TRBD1	CASRAGGITEAFF	TGTGCCAGCAGGGCAGGGGGTATAACTGAAGCTTTCTTT
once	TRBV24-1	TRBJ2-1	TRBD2	CATSDFIGTSGSNEQFF	TGTGCCACCAGTGATTTTATCGGAACTAGCGGGAGTAATGAGCAGTTCTTC
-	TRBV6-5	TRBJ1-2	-	CASTGQSNYGYTF	TGTGCCAGCACTGGACAGAGTAACTATGGCTACACCTTC
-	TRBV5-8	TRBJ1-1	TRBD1	CASSRGTGLFEAFF	TGTGCCAGCAGCCGAGGGACAGGTCTATTCGAAGCTTTCTTT
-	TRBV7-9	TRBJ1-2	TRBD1	CASSLAGGARAGYTF	TGTGCCAGCAGCTTAGCAGGGGGCGCAAGAGCTGGCTACACCTTC
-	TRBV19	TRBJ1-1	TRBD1	CASSPTGTGGAYTEAFF	TGTGCCAGTAGCCCCACCGGGACAGGGGGCGCGTACACTGAAGCTTTCTTT
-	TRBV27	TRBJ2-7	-	CASSSSYEQYF	TGTGCCAGCAGTTCGTCCTACGAGCAGTACTTC
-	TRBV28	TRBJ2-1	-	CASSFRYNEQFF	TGTGCCAGCAGTTTTCGGTACAATGAGCAGTTCTTC
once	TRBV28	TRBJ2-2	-	CASSRPGTLNTGELFF	TGTGCCAGCAGTAGACCCGGGACTTTGAACACCGGGGAGCTGTTTTTT
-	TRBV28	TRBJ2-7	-	CASSFFSGLGQYF	TGTGCCAGCAGTTTCTTTTCAGGGCTGGGGCAGTACTTC
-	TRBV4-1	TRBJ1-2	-	CASSPGVTYGYTF	TGCGCCAGCAGCCCCGGGGTTACCTATGGCTACACCTTC
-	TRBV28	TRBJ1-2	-	CASSQNYGYTF	TGTGCCAGCAGCCAAAACTATGGCTACACCTTC
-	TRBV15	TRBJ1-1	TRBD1	CATSRQGGSEAFF	TGTGCCACCAGCAGACAGGGGGGATCTGAAGCTTTCTTT
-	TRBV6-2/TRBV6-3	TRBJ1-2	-	CASSYREDYGYTF	TGTGCCAGCAGTTACCGGGAGGACTATGGCTACACCTTC
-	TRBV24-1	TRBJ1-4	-	CATRGAANEKLFF	TGTGCCACCCGGGGGGCGGCTAATGAAAAACTGTTTTTT
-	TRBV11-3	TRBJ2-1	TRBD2	CASSLLAGRQPNEQFF	TGTGCCAGCAGCCTATTAGCGGGGAGACAACCCAATGAGCAGTTCTTC
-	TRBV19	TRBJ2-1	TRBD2	CASSLSGRFYEQFF	TGTGCCAGTAGTCTTAGCGGGAGATTCTATGAGCAGTTCTTC